The 24 T cell receptor beta chains below were found in one sample sequenced in a study of blood T cell repertoires in COVID-19. TCRdb's copy holds only in-frame clones and misses some; the assay was immunoSEQ multiplex PCR. Of under 200,000 clones in the sample, around 83% were seen once. The sample comprised PBMCs or T cells enriched from blood (not recorded which). These receptors were taken from a woman in her thirties or forties in a cohort exposed to, infected with or recovered from COVID-19 (not recorded which).

This chain links TRBV19 with TRBJ2-6, with 8 bases lining up with TRBD1. CDR3 length: 18 amino acids. Germline V gene data show CDR1 as LNHDA and CDR2 as SQIVND (reference sequence). The trim removed 3 bases at V and 3 bases at J, leaving 10 bases unmatched. For the CDR3, the DNA is TGTGCCAGTAGTATGACAGGGGCCACTACGTATGGGGCCAACGTCCTGACTTTC. Protein sequence: CASSMTGATTYGANVLTF.

The chain combines TRBV13 with TRBJ2-1; maybe TRBD2 (5 bases). Trimming stripped 2 bases from V and 12 bases from J, with 17 bases between. Germline CDR1 and CDR2: PRHDT and FYEKMQ (reference sequence). The CDR3 has 14 residues. The CDR3 here is CASSLSPSSIGQFF. The CDR3 nucleotides are TGTGCCAGCAGCTTAAGCCCTAGCAGTATAGGGCAGTTCTTC.

This clone was seen just once. The V and J genes are TRBV9 and TRBJ1-1; 10 bases agree with TRBD1. The V gene end was trimmed by 4 bases and the J gene end by 4 bases; junction bases not matched to a gene: 4. CDR1 and CDR2 (germline): SGDLS, YYNGEE. CDR3 size: 14 residues. CDR3 DNA: TGTGCCAGCAGCCCGGGACAGGGGCGCACTGAAGCTTTCTTT. Amino acids: CASSPGQGRTEAFF.

The chain has TRBV6-5 and TRBJ1-6; no reliable D call. Trimming removed 8 bases at V and 0 bases at J, with 8 bases between. This CDR3 region has 14 residues. CDR1 is MNHEY, CDR2 SVGAGI, per germline. CDR3 amino acids: CASGRSSYNSPLHF. CDR3 in DNA: TGTGCCAGCGGAAGGAGCTCCTATAATTCACCCCTCCACTTT.

V is TRBV5-5 and J is TRBJ1-5; no clear D. Trimming removed 4 bases at V and 3 bases at J, with 17 bases between. Germline V gene lookup returns CDR1 SGHKS and CDR2 YYEKEE (reference sequence). CDR3 size: 16 residues. CDR3 sequence (DNA): TGTGCCAGCAGCCCCGCGGGAGTCGGCTTCAATCAGCCCCAGCATTTT. Its translation: CASSPAGVGFNQPQHF. The full variable domain, completed using reference TRBV5-5 and TRBJ1-5, is DAGVTQSPTHLIKTRGQQVTLRCSPISGHKSVSWYQQVLGQGPQFIFQYYEKEERGRGNFPDRFSARQFPNYSSELNVNALLLGDSALYLCASSPAGVGFNQPQHFGDGTRLSIL.

The chain uses TRBV6-5 and TRBJ2-2, with D maybe TRBD2 (6 bases). V was shortened by 8 bases and J by 4 bases, with 17 bases between the two germline ends. Per the germline V gene, CDR1 is MNHEY and CDR2 is SVGAGI. The CDR3 consists of 15 residues. The CDR3 DNA reads TGTGCCAGCCTCCGGGACCACGGGAGCACCGGGGAGCTGTTTTTT. Its protein is CASLRDHGSTGELFF.

This clone was seen only a few times. The V call is TRBV19, the J call TRBJ1-1; a possible D gene is TRBD1 (6 bases). V was shortened by 5 bases and J by 7 bases, with 11 bases between the two germline ends. The CDR3 has 12 residues. The germline V gene encodes CDR1 LNHDA and CDR2 SQIVND (reference sequence). The CDR3 here is CASSPTGFEAFF. The DNA of the CDR3 is TGTGCCAGTAGTCCGACAGGCTTTGAAGCTTTCTTT.

The chain links TRBV11-2 to TRBJ1-3, with D perhaps TRBD1 (5 bases). CDR1 and CDR2 (germline): SGHAT, FQNNGV. Between the trimmed V and J ends, which lost 3 bases and 0 bases, there was a span of 15 bases. This CDR3 comprises 17 residues. CDR3 DNA sequence: TGTGCCAGCAGCTTCGGGGGGAGCTATTACTCTGGAAACACCATATATTTT. Protein: CASSFGGSYYSGNTIYF.

This chain uses TRBV29-1 with TRBJ1-2, with D unclear. V lost 0 bases and J 5 bases, leaving 16 bases between the germline ends. CDR1 SQVTM and CDR2 ANQGSEA come from the germline V gene. CDR3 length: 15 amino acids. The CDR3 spells CSVEDELAVAYGYTF. CDR3 DNA sequence: TGCAGCGTTGAAGATGAACTAGCAGTGGCATATGGCTACACCTTC. Together with reference TRBV29-1 and TRBJ1-2, the CDR3 gives the full variable domain: SAVISQKPSRDICQRGTSLTIQCQVDSQVTMMFWYRQQPGQSLTLIATANQGSEATYESGFVIDKFPISRPNLTFSTLTVSNMSPEDSSIYLCSVEDELAVAYGYTFGSGTRLTVV.

The V call is TRBV3-1 (or the pseudogene TRBV3-2), the J call TRBJ1-1; 8 bases align to TRBD1. Germline values: CDR1 LGHDT, CDR2 YNNKEL (reference sequence). The CDR3 extends over 14 amino acids. V shed 0 bases, J shed 4 bases, and the junction held 1 base outside the gene matches. The CDR3 nucleotides read TGTGCCAGCAGCCAAGATGACAGGGGCACTGAAGCTTTCTTT. Protein product: CASSQDDRGTEAFF.

This clone was picked up many times. The rearrangement joins TRBV5-1 to TRBJ2-7; maybe TRBD2 (7 bases). The CDR3 is made up of 15 amino acids. Germline values: CDR1 SGHRS, CDR2 YFSETQ. V lost 4 bases to trimming and J lost 1 base, with 15 bases between them. CDR3: CASSPQAGASYEQYF. In nucleotides, the CDR3 is TGCGCCAGCAGCCCGCAGGCGGGGGCTTCCTACGAGCAGTACTTC.

The chain combines TRBV6-1 with TRBJ1-6; 9 bases are a match to TRBD1. With 4 bases clipped from V and 3 bases from J, the junction kept 7 bases outside the gene matches. The CDR3 length is 17 residues. CDR1 is MNHNS and CDR2 is SASEGT in the germline V gene. CDR3 region: CASSVDRGSFYNSPLHF. The CDR3 coding sequence is TGTGCCAGCAGTGTGGACAGGGGTAGTTTCTATAATTCACCCCTCCACTTT.

This clone was counted only a few times. The rearrangement links TRBV2 to TRBJ1-5; weak D call: TRBD1 (6 bases). The germline CDR1 and CDR2 sequences are SNHLY and FYNNEI. This CDR3 is built from 18 residues. With 3 bases removed from V and 0 bases from J, the gap between germline ends came to 18 bases. The CDR3 region is CASSDPGGPSHSNQPQHF. The CDR3 DNA follows: TGTGCCAGCAGTGATCCGGGGGGGCCGAGCCATAGCAATCAGCCCCAGCATTTT. Variable domain in full (rest from reference TRBV2 and TRBJ1-5): EPEVTQTPSHQVTQMGQEVILRCVPISNHLYFYWYRQILGQKVEFLVSFYNNEISEKSEIFDDQFSVERPDGSNFTLKIRSTKLEDSAMYFCASSDPGGPSHSNQPQHFGDGTRLSIL.

The V call is TRBV2, the J call TRBJ1-2, with a possible D match to TRBD1 (6 bases). Germline V gives CDR1 SNHLY, CDR2 FYNNEI. This CDR3 comprises 16 residues. V was clipped by 7 bases and J by 0 bases, with 18 bases between them. DNA of the CDR3: TGTGCCAGCACCGACCCGAGGACAGCTTCTAACTATGGCTACACCTTC. This translates into CASTDPRTASNYGYTF.

This clone was seen a single time. This sequence joins TRBV4-1 and TRBJ1-1, with D hard to call. V gave up 0 bases and J gave up 0 bases, with 8 bases separating them. CDR1 is MGHRA and CDR2 is YSYEKL in the germline V gene. The CDR3 is 15 amino acids. The CDR3 sequence: CASSQDSGLNTEAFF. CDR3 DNA sequence: TGCGCCAGCAGCCAAGATTCAGGCTTGAACACTGAAGCTTTCTTT.

This clone was seen more than once but under ten times. The chain is built from TRBV12-3 or TRBV12-4 and TRBJ2-7, with D uncertain. The CDR3 spans 13 residues. Trimming took 5 bases from V and 6 from J, leaving 14 bases between them. This chain's CDR3 is CASSPSSRVEQYF. The CDR3 DNA sequence: TGTGCCAGCAGTCCTTCTTCACGGGTCGAGCAGTACTTC.

The gene calls are TRBV6-1 and TRBJ1-2; the match to TRBD1 covers 7 bases. The CDR3 spans 16 residues. Germline V gene data show CDR1 as MNHNS and CDR2 as SASEGT. J lost 8 bases, V lost 4 bases, and 16 bases had no gene match. The CDR3 nucleotides are TGTGCCAGCAGTGCAGACTCTCGAACAGGGGTTCAAGGCTACACCTTC. Residues: CASSADSRTGVQGYTF.

The rearrangement joins TRBV6-5 to TRBJ1-3, with 7 bases lining up with TRBD1. The CDR3 consists of 14 residues. Trimming removed 6 bases from V and 0 bases from J; junction bases left unmatched: 2. Germline V gene lookup returns CDR1 MNHEY and CDR2 SVGAGI. CDR3: CASRTGSSGNTIYF. The CDR3 DNA reads as TGTGCCAGCAGGACAGGGAGCTCTGGAAACACCATATATTTT.

The chain recombines TRBV12-3 or TRBV12-4 with TRBJ1-5; no reliable D call. Trimming removed 10 bases from V and 2 bases from J, with 12 bases in between. There are 13 residues in the CDR3. The CDR3 coding sequence is TGTGCCACACCAGGTACCGGCAATCAGCCCCAGCATTTT. Translating gives CATPGTGNQPQHF.

This chain joins TRBV7-9 and TRBJ1-1; D not resolved. Trimming shortened V by 1 base and J by 1 base, and 10 bases separated the two germline ends. This CDR3 has 15 amino acids. CDR1 is SEHNR and CDR2 is FQNEAQ in the germline V gene (reference sequence). The chain's CDR3 is CASSLDWAGNTEAFF. As DNA, the CDR3 is TGTGCCAGCAGCTTAGATTGGGCCGGGAACACTGAAGCTTTCTTT. The full variable domain, completed using reference TRBV7-9 and TRBJ1-1, is DTGVSQNPRHKITKRGQNVTFRCDPISEHNRLYWYRQTLGQGPEFLTYFQNEAQLEKSRLLSDRFSAERPKGSFSTLEIQRTEQGDSAMYLCASSLDWAGNTEAFFGQGTRLTVV.

The chain couples TRBV9 to TRBJ2-7; TRBD1 matches 7 bases. This CDR3 region has 13 residues. Germline values: CDR1 SGDLS, CDR2 YYNGEE. V was pared by 3 bases and J by 4 bases, with 4 bases of the junction left unmatched. CDR3 DNA: TGTGCCAGCAGCGCCCGACAGGGATACGAGCAGTACTTC. Translating it yields CASSARQGYEQYF.

V and J are TRBV7-6 and TRBJ2-1; 10 nucleotides align to TRBD2. The CDR3 is 15 residues long. CDR1 SGHVS and CDR2 FNYEAQ come from the germline V gene. The J segment lost 7 bases and the V segment lost 5 bases, leaving 8 bases of the junction unmatched. DNA for the CDR3: TGTGCCAGCAGCCAAGCGGGAGGGCCAAGAAATGAGCAGTTCTTC. Its translation is CASSQAGGPRNEQFF. Full variable domain (rest looked up from reference TRBV7-6 and TRBJ2-1): GAGVSQSPRYKVTKRGQDVALRCDPISGHVSLYWYRQALGQGPEFLTYFNYEAQQDKSGLPNDRFSAERPEGSISTLTIQRTEQRDSAMYRCASSQAGGPRNEQFFGPGTRLTVL.

CDR3: CASSGTSGGGAPEDTQYF. The CDR3 DNA reads as TGTGCCAGCAGCGGGACTAGCGGGGGGGGCGCACCTGAAGATACGCAGTATTTT. This chain connects TRBV2 to TRBJ2-3; 16 bases are shared with TRBD2. V was clipped by 6 bases and J by 5 bases; unmatched bases: 11. The length of the CDR3 is 18 residues. Germline lookup yields CDR1 SNHLY and CDR2 FYNNEI.

The chain combines TRBV1 with TRBJ2-5; the D call TRBD2 from the table was never checked on the DNA. TRBV1 is reported as a pseudogene. The CDR3 is 15 amino acids. In DNA form, the CDR3 reads TGCACCAGCAGCCAACCCACGGGACTGATAGAGACCCAGTACTTC. This codes for CTSSQPTGLIETQYF.